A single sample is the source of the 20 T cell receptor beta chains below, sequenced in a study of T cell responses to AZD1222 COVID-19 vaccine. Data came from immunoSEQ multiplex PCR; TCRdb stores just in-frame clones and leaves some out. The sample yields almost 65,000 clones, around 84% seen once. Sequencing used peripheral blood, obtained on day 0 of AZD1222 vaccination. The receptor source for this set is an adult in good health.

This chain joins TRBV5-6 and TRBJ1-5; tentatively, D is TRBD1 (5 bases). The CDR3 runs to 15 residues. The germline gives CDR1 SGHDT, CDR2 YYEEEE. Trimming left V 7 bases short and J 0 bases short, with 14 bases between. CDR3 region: CASLDSGNSNQPQHF. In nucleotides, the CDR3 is TGTGCCAGCTTAGATTCAGGGAATAGCAATCAGCCCCAGCATTTT.

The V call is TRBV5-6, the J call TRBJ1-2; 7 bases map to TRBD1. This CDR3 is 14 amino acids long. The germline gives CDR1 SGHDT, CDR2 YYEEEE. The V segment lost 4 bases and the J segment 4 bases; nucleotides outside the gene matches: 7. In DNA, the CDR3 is TGTGCCAGCAGCACGGGACAGTCCCTCTATGGCTACACCTTC. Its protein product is CASSTGQSLYGYTF.

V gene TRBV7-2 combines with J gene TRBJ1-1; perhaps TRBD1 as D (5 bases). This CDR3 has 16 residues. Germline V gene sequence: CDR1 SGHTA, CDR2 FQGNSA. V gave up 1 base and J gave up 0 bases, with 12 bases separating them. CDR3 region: CASSLGQGGMNTEAFF. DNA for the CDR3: TGTGCCAGCAGCTTAGGGCAGGGCGGAATGAACACTGAAGCTTTCTTT.

The CDR3 bases are TGTGCCAGCAGCTTGAGCGCGTCGGATTCCTACGAGCAGTACTTC. This encodes CASSLSASDSYEQYF. V usage is TRBV5-4 and J usage is TRBJ2-7; D gene unclear. Germline CDR1 reads SGHNT; CDR2 reads YYREEE (reference sequence). V was pared by 1 base and J by 1 base, with 12 bases between. The length of the CDR3 is 15 residues.

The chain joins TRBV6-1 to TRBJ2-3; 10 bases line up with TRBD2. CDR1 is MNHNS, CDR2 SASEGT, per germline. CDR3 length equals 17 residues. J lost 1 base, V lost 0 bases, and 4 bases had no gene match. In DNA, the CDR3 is TGTGCCAGCAGTGAAGCGACTACTAGCGGGGGCACAGATACGCAGTATTTT. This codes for CASSEATTSGGTDTQYF.

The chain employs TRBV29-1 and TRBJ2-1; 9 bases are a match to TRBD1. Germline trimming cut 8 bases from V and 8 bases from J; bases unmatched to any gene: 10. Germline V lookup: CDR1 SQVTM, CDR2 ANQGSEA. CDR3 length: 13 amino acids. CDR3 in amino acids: CSLLTDRGYEQFF. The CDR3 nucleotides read TGCAGCCTTCTGACGGACAGGGGATATGAGCAGTTCTTC.

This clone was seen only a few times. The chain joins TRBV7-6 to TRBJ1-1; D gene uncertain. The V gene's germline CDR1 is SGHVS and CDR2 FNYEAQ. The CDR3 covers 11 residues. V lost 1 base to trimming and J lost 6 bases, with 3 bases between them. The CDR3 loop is CASSLGSEAFF. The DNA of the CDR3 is TGTGCCAGCAGCTTAGGATCTGAAGCTTTCTTT. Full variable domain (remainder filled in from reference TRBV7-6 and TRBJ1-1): GAGVSQSPRYKVTKRGQDVALRCDPISGHVSLYWYRQALGQGPEFLTYFNYEAQQDKSGLPNDRFSAERPEGSISTLTIQRTEQRDSAMYRCASSLGSEAFFGQGTRLTVV.

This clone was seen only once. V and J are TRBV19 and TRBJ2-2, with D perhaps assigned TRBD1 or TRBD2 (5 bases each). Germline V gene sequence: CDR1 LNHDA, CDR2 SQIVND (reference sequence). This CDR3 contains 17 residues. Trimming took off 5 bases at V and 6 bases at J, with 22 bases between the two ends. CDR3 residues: CASSPLTGTKNAGELFF. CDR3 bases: TGTGCCAGTAGTCCCCTTACCGGGACCAAAAACGCCGGGGAGCTGTTTTTT.

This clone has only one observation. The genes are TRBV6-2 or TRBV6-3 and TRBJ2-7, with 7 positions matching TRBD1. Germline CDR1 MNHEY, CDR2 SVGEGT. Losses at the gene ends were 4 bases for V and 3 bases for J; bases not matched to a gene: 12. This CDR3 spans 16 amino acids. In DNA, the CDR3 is TGTGCCAGCAGTTTCAACCTGAGGGACAGACACTACGAGCAGTACTTC. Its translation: CASSFNLRDRHYEQYF.

The CDR3 spells CASSPAANEKLFF. The CDR3 DNA reads TGTGCCAGCTCACCAGCGGCTAATGAAAAACTGTTTTTT. The chain carries TRBV18 and TRBJ1-4; unclear D gene. Germline CDR1 reads KGHSH; CDR2 reads LQKENI. The CDR3 length is 13 residues. The V end was cut by 2 bases, the J end by 3 bases, with 4 bases between.

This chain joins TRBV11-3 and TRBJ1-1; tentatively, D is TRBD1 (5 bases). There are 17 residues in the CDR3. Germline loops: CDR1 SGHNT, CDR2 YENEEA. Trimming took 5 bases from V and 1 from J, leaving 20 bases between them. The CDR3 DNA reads TGTGCCAGCAGCCTATCGAATAGAGGGGCCCAGAACACTGAAGCTTTCTTT. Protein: CASSLSNRGAQNTEAFF.

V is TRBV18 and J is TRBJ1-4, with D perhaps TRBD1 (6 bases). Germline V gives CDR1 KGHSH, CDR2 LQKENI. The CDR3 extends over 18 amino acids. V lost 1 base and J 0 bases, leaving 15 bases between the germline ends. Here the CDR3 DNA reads TGTGCCAGCTCACCACAGGGGGTGTACGATGCAACTAATGAAAAACTGTTTTTT. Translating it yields CASSPQGVYDATNEKLFF.

The CDR3 DNA is TGTGCCAGCAGCGTGGTTTGGCTCCCGAATCAGCCCCAGCATTTT. Amino acid sequence: CASSVVWLPNQPQHF. The chain links TRBV7-8 to TRBJ1-5; D uncertain. V was cut by 5 bases and J by 4 bases, with 15 bases left in between. From germline, CDR1 is SGHVS and CDR2 FQNEAQ. The CDR3 totals 15 residues.

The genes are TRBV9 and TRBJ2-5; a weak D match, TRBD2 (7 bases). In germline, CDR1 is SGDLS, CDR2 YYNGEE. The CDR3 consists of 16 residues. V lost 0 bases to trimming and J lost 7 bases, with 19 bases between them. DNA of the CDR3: TGTGCCAGCAGCGTAGAATTAGGGGGAGGGGAAGGGACCCAGTACTTC. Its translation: CASSVELGGGEGTQYF.

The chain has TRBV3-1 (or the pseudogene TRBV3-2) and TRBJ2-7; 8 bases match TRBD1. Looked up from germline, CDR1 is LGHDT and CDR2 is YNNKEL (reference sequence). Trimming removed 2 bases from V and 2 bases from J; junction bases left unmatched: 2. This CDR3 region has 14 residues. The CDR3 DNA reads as TGTGCCAGCAGCCAACCGGGACAGGCCTACGAGCAGTACTTC. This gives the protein CASSQPGQAYEQYF.

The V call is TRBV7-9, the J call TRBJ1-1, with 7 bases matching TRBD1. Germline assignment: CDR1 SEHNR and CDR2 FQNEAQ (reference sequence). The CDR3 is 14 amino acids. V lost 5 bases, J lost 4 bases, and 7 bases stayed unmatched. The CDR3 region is CASSITGVGTEAFF. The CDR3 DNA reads TGTGCCAGCAGCATAACAGGGGTGGGCACTGAAGCTTTCTTT.

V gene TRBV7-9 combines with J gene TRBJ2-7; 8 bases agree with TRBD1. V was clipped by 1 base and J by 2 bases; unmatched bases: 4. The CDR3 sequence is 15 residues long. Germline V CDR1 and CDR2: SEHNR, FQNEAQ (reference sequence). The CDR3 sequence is CASSLGVGQAYEQYF. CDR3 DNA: TGTGCCAGCAGCTTAGGGGTGGGACAGGCCTACGAGCAGTACTTC.

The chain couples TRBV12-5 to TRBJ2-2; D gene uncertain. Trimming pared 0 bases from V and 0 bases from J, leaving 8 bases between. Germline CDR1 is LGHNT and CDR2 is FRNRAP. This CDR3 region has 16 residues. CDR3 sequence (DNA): TGTGCTAGTGGTTTGGTACTTGGCTCGAACACCGGGGAGCTGTTTTTT. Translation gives CASGLVLGSNTGELFF.

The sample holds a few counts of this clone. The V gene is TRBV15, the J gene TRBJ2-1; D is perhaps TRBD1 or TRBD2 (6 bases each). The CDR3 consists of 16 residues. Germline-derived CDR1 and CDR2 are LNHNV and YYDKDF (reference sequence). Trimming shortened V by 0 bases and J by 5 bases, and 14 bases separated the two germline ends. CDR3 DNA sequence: TGTGCCACCAGCAGAGAGGGGGGCCTCAGTCACAATGAGCAGTTCTTC. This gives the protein CATSREGGLSHNEQFF.

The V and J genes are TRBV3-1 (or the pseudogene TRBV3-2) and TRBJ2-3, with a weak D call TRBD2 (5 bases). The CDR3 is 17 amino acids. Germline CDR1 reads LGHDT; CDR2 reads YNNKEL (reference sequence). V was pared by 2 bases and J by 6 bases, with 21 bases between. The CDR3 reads CASSQRGLGREPDTQYF. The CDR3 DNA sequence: TGTGCCAGCAGCCAACGCGGGCTGGGAAGAGAACCCGATACGCAGTATTTT.